A selection of T cell receptor beta chains follows, all from one sample in a study of blood T cell repertoires in COVID-19. Data came from immunoSEQ multiplex PCR; TCRdb stores just in-frame clones and leaves some out. The table includes over 50,000 clones, approximately 83% detected once. The sample consisted of peripheral blood. The receptors were sampled from a human donor in a cohort sampled during active COVID-19. Both conserved end residues are part of each CDR3. A D gene is named only where the DNA matches it firmly. Size values are once, few and many counts, or a class for expanded clones, and some rows have none.

v_call: TRBV14
cdr3_length: 15
clone_size: NA
d_call: NA
j_call: TRBJ2-5
cdr3_aa: CASSQSVSTKETQYF
cdr3_nt: TGTGCCAGCAGCCAATCAGTATCCACAAAAGAGACCCAGTACTTC

v_call: TRBV4-1
cdr3_length: 16
clone_size: NA
d_call: TRBD2
j_call: TRBJ2-5
cdr3_aa: CASSQRTSGPQETQYF
cdr3_nt: TGCGCCAGCAGCCAACGGACTAGCGGACCTCAAGAGACCCAGTACTTC

v_call: TRBV18
cdr3_length: 13
clone_size: NA
d_call: NA
j_call: TRBJ2-1
cdr3_aa: CASSARDNNEQFF
cdr3_nt: TGTGCCAGCTCAGCCCGGGACAACAATGAGCAGTTCTTC

v_call: TRBV4-3
cdr3_length: 16
clone_size: NA
d_call: TRBD2
j_call: TRBJ2-3
cdr3_aa: CASFYPSGRAGDTQYF
cdr3_nt: TGCGCCAGCTTTTATCCTAGCGGGAGAGCAGGAGATACGCAGTATTTT

v_call: TRBV5-1
cdr3_length: 15
clone_size: NA
d_call: TRBD2
j_call: TRBJ2-7
cdr3_aa: CASSLGLARSYEQYF
cdr3_nt: TGCGCCAGCAGCTTGGGACTAGCGCGCTCCTACGAGCAGTACTTC

v_call: TRBV3-1/TRBV3-2
cdr3_length: 12
clone_size: NA
d_call: NA
j_call: TRBJ1-2
cdr3_aa: CASSQERGSYTF
cdr3_nt: TGTGCCAGCAGCCAAGAGAGGGGGAGCTACACCTTC

v_call: TRBV7-3
cdr3_length: 16
clone_size: NA
d_call: TRBD2
j_call: TRBJ2-1
cdr3_aa: CASSSAGLAGAGEQFF
cdr3_nt: TGTGCCAGCAGCTCCGCGGGACTAGCGGGAGCGGGTGAGCAGTTCTTC

v_call: TRBV2
cdr3_length: 14
clone_size: NA
d_call: TRBD1
j_call: TRBJ1-3
cdr3_aa: CASKDRGAGNTIYF
cdr3_nt: TGTGCCAGCAAGGACAGGGGGGCTGGAAACACCATATATTTT

v_call: TRBV25-1
cdr3_length: 17
clone_size: NA
d_call: TRBD2
j_call: TRBJ2-5
cdr3_aa: CASSEYIGLAGLETQYF
cdr3_nt: TGTGCCAGCAGTGAATATATAGGGCTAGCGGGACTGGAGACCCAGTACTTC

v_call: TRBV6-2/TRBV6-3
cdr3_length: 14
clone_size: NA
d_call: NA
j_call: TRBJ2-5
cdr3_aa: CASSLLGQGETQYF
cdr3_nt: TGTGCCAGCAGCCTACTGGGCCAGGGAGAGACCCAGTACTTC

v_call: TRBV10-3
cdr3_length: 12
clone_size: NA
d_call: NA
j_call: TRBJ1-5
cdr3_aa: CAISESPGAQHF
cdr3_nt: TGTGCCATCAGTGAGTCCCCAGGGGCCCAGCATTTT

v_call: TRBV7-2
cdr3_length: 14
clone_size: NA
d_call: NA
j_call: TRBJ1-6
cdr3_aa: CAISARSYNSPLHF
cdr3_nt: TGTGCCATCTCTGCCCGGTCCTATAATTCACCCCTCCACTTT

v_call: TRBV5-1
cdr3_length: 16
clone_size: NA
d_call: NA
j_call: TRBJ1-1
cdr3_aa: CASSPQAARLNTEAFF
cdr3_nt: TGCGCCAGCAGCCCCCAAGCAGCCAGGCTGAACACTGAAGCTTTCTTT

v_call: TRBV6-5
cdr3_length: 12
clone_size: NA
d_call: NA
j_call: TRBJ1-2
cdr3_aa: CASIGWTYGYTF
cdr3_nt: TGTGCCAGCATAGGGTGGACTTATGGCTACACCTTC

v_call: TRBV28
cdr3_length: 14
clone_size: NA
d_call: NA
j_call: TRBJ1-4
cdr3_aa: CASSFGRRNEKLFF
cdr3_nt: TGTGCCAGCAGTTTTGGCAGGAGGAATGAAAAACTGTTTTTT

v_call: TRBV29-1
cdr3_length: 12
clone_size: NA
d_call: NA
j_call: TRBJ2-5
cdr3_aa: CSVAGTEETQYF
cdr3_nt: TGCAGCGTCGCGGGGACAGAAGAGACCCAGTACTTC

v_call: TRBV28
cdr3_length: 18
clone_size: NA
d_call: NA
j_call: TRBJ2-3
cdr3_aa: CASRPKTKTGYFTDTQYF
cdr3_nt: TGTGCCAGCAGACCTAAAACAAAGACAGGATACTTCACAGATACGCAGTATTTT

v_call: TRBV7-2
cdr3_length: 14
clone_size: NA
d_call: NA
j_call: TRBJ1-5
cdr3_aa: CASSPDSVYQPQHF
cdr3_nt: TGTGCCAGCAGCCCTGACAGCGTCTATCAGCCCCAGCATTTT

v_call: TRBV24-1
cdr3_length: 13
clone_size: NA
d_call: NA
j_call: TRBJ2-7
cdr3_aa: CASRRDNSYEQYF
cdr3_nt: TGTGCCTCGCGAAGGGACAATTCCTACGAGCAGTACTTC

v_call: TRBV15
cdr3_length: 13
clone_size: NA
d_call: NA
j_call: TRBJ1-5
cdr3_aa: CATSRSKGTPDHF
cdr3_nt: TGTGCCACCAGCAGATCCAAAGGGACTCCCGACCATTTT

v_call: TRBV27
cdr3_length: 14
clone_size: NA
d_call: NA
j_call: TRBJ2-7
cdr3_aa: CASSLQGSSYEQYF
cdr3_nt: TGTGCCAGCAGTTTGCAGGGGAGTTCCTACGAGCAGTACTTC

v_call: TRBV18
cdr3_length: 14
clone_size: NA
d_call: NA
j_call: TRBJ2-7
cdr3_aa: CASSPPGQSYEQYF
cdr3_nt: TGTGCCAGCTCACCACCGGGCCAGAGCTACGAGCAGTACTTC

v_call: TRBV10-2
cdr3_length: 13
clone_size: NA
d_call: TRBD1
j_call: TRBJ1-5
cdr3_aa: CATGTGVNQPQHF
cdr3_nt: TGCGCCACCGGAACAGGGGTGAATCAGCCCCAGCATTTT

v_call: TRBV4-2
cdr3_length: 15
clone_size: NA
d_call: NA
j_call: TRBJ2-7
cdr3_aa: CASSQDGGSGYEQYF
cdr3_nt: TGTGCCAGCAGCCAAGATGGGGGTAGCGGATACGAGCAGTACTTC

v_call: TRBV12-3/TRBV12-4
cdr3_length: 12
clone_size: few
d_call: NA
j_call: TRBJ1-2
cdr3_aa: CATTGRNYGYTF
cdr3_nt: TGTGCTACAACGGGGAGGAACTATGGCTACACCTTC

v_call: TRBV5-1
cdr3_length: 14
clone_size: NA
d_call: NA
j_call: TRBJ2-5
cdr3_aa: CASSLGQKQETQYF
cdr3_nt: TGCGCCAGCAGCTTGGGTCAGAAACAAGAGACCCAGTACTTC

v_call: TRBV6-5
cdr3_length: 15
clone_size: NA
d_call: TRBD1
j_call: TRBJ1-3
cdr3_aa: CASTLNRDRGHTIYF
cdr3_nt: TGTGCCAGCACCCTCAACCGGGACAGGGGCCACACCATATATTTT

v_call: TRBV5-5
cdr3_length: 14
clone_size: NA
d_call: NA
j_call: TRBJ2-3
cdr3_aa: CASSSTGDTDTQYF
cdr3_nt: TGTGCCAGCAGCTCTACGGGGGACACAGATACGCAGTATTTT

v_call: TRBV18
cdr3_length: 14
clone_size: NA
d_call: NA
j_call: TRBJ1-5
cdr3_aa: CASSPSGSHQPQHF
cdr3_nt: TGTGCCAGCTCCCCTTCGGGTTCCCATCAGCCCCAGCATTTT

v_call: TRBV2
cdr3_length: 15
clone_size: NA
d_call: NA
j_call: TRBJ2-1
cdr3_aa: CASSAERGISLEQFF
cdr3_nt: TGTGCCAGCAGTGCGGAGAGGGGGATTAGTCTGGAGCAGTTCTTC

v_call: TRBV28
cdr3_length: 16
clone_size: NA
d_call: TRBD2
j_call: TRBJ2-1
cdr3_aa: CASRLAGGPRYNEQFF
cdr3_nt: TGTGCCAGTAGACTAGCGGGAGGGCCTCGGTACAATGAGCAGTTCTTC

v_call: TRBV5-1
cdr3_length: 16
clone_size: NA
d_call: TRBD2
j_call: TRBJ2-1
cdr3_aa: CASSLPGLAGFNEQFF
cdr3_nt: TGCGCCAGCAGCTTACCGGGACTAGCGGGATTCAATGAGCAGTTCTTC

v_call: TRBV5-1
cdr3_length: 15
clone_size: NA
d_call: TRBD1
j_call: TRBJ2-7
cdr3_aa: CASSLGHGTGYEQYF
cdr3_nt: TGCGCCAGCAGCTTGGGCCATGGGACAGGGTACGAGCAGTACTTC

v_call: TRBV11-2
cdr3_length: 14
clone_size: NA
d_call: NA
j_call: TRBJ2-7
cdr3_aa: CASSFSGVPYEQYF
cdr3_nt: TGTGCCAGCAGCTTTTCCGGGGTCCCTTACGAGCAGTACTTC

v_call: TRBV5-1
cdr3_length: 17
clone_size: NA
d_call: TRBD2
j_call: TRBJ2-2
cdr3_aa: CASSRGWTPGGTGELFF
cdr3_nt: TGCGCCAGCAGCAGGGGATGGACACCGGGAGGCACCGGGGAGCTGTTTTTT

v_call: TRBV9
cdr3_length: 14
clone_size: once
d_call: TRBD1
j_call: TRBJ2-4
cdr3_aa: CASSPRQGADIQYF
cdr3_nt: TGTGCCAGCAGCCCGAGGCAGGGGGCAGACATTCAGTACTTC

v_call: TRBV15
cdr3_length: 13
clone_size: few
d_call: NA
j_call: TRBJ2-3
cdr3_aa: CATSRTGADTQYF
cdr3_nt: TGTGCCACCAGCAGAACCGGGGCAGATACGCAGTATTTT

v_call: TRBV19
cdr3_length: 14
clone_size: NA
d_call: TRBD2
j_call: TRBJ2-3
cdr3_aa: CATSSGRAPDTQYF
cdr3_nt: TGTGCCACATCTAGCGGGAGGGCCCCAGATACGCAGTATTTT